The 15 T cell receptor beta chains reported below all come from one sample, sequenced in a study of follicular helper T cells after annual influenza vaccination. Regarding time point: 2015-2016 season, pre-vaccination. Repertoires were generated with immunoSEQ multiplex PCR, while TCRdb's copy carries only in-frame clones and drops some. Here the sample spans over 10,000 clones, about 80% being singletons. The sample consisted of CXCR5+ CD38- circulating T follicular helper cells from blood, taken on the day of influenza vaccination. Subset here: circulating Tfh, non-naive CD4+CXCR5+PD-1+ (ICOS+CD38+ or ICOS-CD38-). The origin of the receptors is an adult who received the influenza vaccine.

The rearrangement uses TRBV6-1 and TRBJ2-3, with TRBD1 identical over 8 bases. The ends lost 6 bases at V and 6 bases at J; junction bases unmatched: 11. Germline loops: CDR1 MNHNS, CDR2 SASEGT. This CDR3 spans 15 amino acids. The CDR3: CASSYDRGGRDTQYF. CDR3 nucleotide sequence: TGTGCCAGCAGCTACGACAGGGGAGGTCGGGATACGCAGTATTTT.

The chain links TRBV2 to TRBJ1-2; tentative D call: TRBD1 (5 bases). The V end lost 8 bases, the J end lost 1 base, and 14 bases lay between the germline ends. The CDR3 has 14 amino acids. Germline loops: CDR1 SNHLY, CDR2 FYNNEI. In DNA form, the CDR3 reads TGTGCCAGCTTGGGTCAGGGCTTTAACTATGGCTACACCTTC. Amino acids: CASLGQGFNYGYTF.

This rearrangement joins TRBV7-2 to TRBJ2-3; unclear D gene. The CDR3 is made up of 14 amino acids. CDR1 and CDR2 from the germline V gene are SGHTA and FQGNSA. Trimming left V 1 base short and J 7 bases short, with 12 bases between. The CDR3, as DNA: TGTGCCAGCAGCTTAGGTGGTGTACTAAATACGCAGTATTTT. It yields the protein CASSLGGVLNTQYF.

The chain combines TRBV6-1 with TRBJ2-5, with TRBD2 matching 12 bases. Germline lookup yields CDR1 MNHNS and CDR2 SASEGT. Losses at the gene ends were 4 bases for V and 3 bases for J; bases not matched to a gene: 9. The CDR3 is 17 amino acids. Here the CDR3 reads CASSASLGLAGKETQYF. The CDR3, as DNA: TGTGCCAGCAGTGCTTCCCTTGGACTAGCGGGGAAAGAGACCCAGTACTTC.

The chain uses TRBV15 and TRBJ1-4; D might be TRBD1 (5 bases). V lost 0 bases to trimming and J lost 4 bases, with 12 bases between them. The CDR3 runs to 16 residues. CDR1 is LNHNV, CDR2 YYDKDF, per germline (reference sequence). As DNA, the CDR3 is TGTGCCACCAGCAGAGATAGGGCAGGGATTAATGAAAAACTGTTTTTT. Protein sequence: CATSRDRAGINEKLFF.

This chain connects TRBV15 to TRBJ2-7, with a possible D match to TRBD1 (5 bases). Deletions cut 2 bases from V and 3 bases from J, with 11 bases between. Germline V gene data show CDR1 as LNHNV and CDR2 as YYDKDF (reference sequence). This CDR3 contains 14 residues. The CDR3, as DNA: TGTGCCACCAGCAGACAGGGTAAGAGCTACGAGCAGTACTTC. Amino acid sequence: CATSRQGKSYEQYF. The complete variable domain, with remaining parts taken from reference TRBV15 and TRBJ2-7, reads DAMVIQNPRYQVTQFGKPVTLSCSQTLNHNVMYWYQQKSSQAPKLLFHYYDKDFNNEADTPDNFQSRRPNTSFCFLDIRSPGLGDTAMYLCATSRQGKSYEQYFGPGTRLTVT.

The J gene is TRBJ2-7, the V gene TRBV19, with 9 positions matching TRBD1. This CDR3 spans 15 amino acids. Germline V gene lookup returns CDR1 LNHDA and CDR2 SQIVND (reference sequence). The trim removed 5 bases at V and 3 bases at J, leaving 8 bases unmatched. The DNA for the CDR3 is TGTGCCAGTAGTGCGCTGCCGGGACAGGGCTACGAGCAGTACTTC. It specifies CASSALPGQGYEQYF.

The V gene is TRBV18, the J gene TRBJ2-7, with TRBD1 identical over 8 bases. Germline V lookup: CDR1 KGHSH, CDR2 LQKENI. V shed 5 bases and J 1 base; nucleotides not matched to a gene: 4. This CDR3 is 14 amino acids long. The CDR3 loop reads CASSEGTGSYEQYF. The CDR3 nucleotides read TGTGCCAGCTCAGAAGGGACAGGTTCCTACGAGCAGTACTTC.

The V and J genes are TRBV19 and TRBJ1-2, with 8 nucleotides matching TRBD1. The CDR3 is made up of 16 amino acids. Trimming at V came to 5 bases and at J to 7 bases, leaving 15 bases not matched to a gene. Germline-derived CDR1 and CDR2 are LNHDA and SQIVND (reference sequence). CDR3 nucleotides: TGTGCCAGTAGTCCTGGGACAGGTCGGGGAAAGACTGGCTACACCTTC. This codes for CASSPGTGRGKTGYTF.

This chain uses TRBV28 with TRBJ2-5, with D uncertain. Germline V gene lookup returns CDR1 MDHEN and CDR2 SYDVKM. The CDR3 sequence is 11 residues long. V was clipped by 2 bases and J by 5 bases, with 3 bases between them. In nucleotides, the CDR3 is TGTGCCAGCAGTTTAGTGGAGACCCAGTACTTC. Protein product: CASSLVETQYF.

This sequence joins TRBV5-1 and TRBJ1-3; D call uncertain. This CDR3 is built from 15 residues. The germline V and J ends were trimmed by 4 bases and 0 bases, with 11 bases remaining between them. The germline V gene encodes CDR1 SGHRS and CDR2 YFSETQ. The CDR3 loop reads CASSPVMSSGNTIYF. The DNA of the CDR3 is TGCGCCAGCAGCCCGGTGATGAGCTCTGGAAACACCATATATTTT.

The chain uses TRBV4-3 and TRBJ2-2; 8 positions agree with TRBD1. The germline CDR1 and CDR2 sequences are LGHNA and YSLEER. CDR3 length: 16 residues. With V trimmed by 2 bases and J by 4 bases, 6 bases remained unmatched. CDR3 nucleotides: TGCGCCAGCAGCCAACCAGGGGGCGCCTCCACCGGGGAGCTGTTTTTT. Translated: CASSQPGGASTGELFF.

The rearrangement uses TRBV7-9 and TRBJ1-3; D possibly corresponds to TRBD1 (6 bases). This CDR3 is built from 13 residues. Between the trimmed V and J ends, which lost 6 bases and 1 base, there was a span of 7 bases. Germline loops: CDR1 SEHNR, CDR2 FQNEAQ (reference sequence). In DNA form, the CDR3 reads TGTGCCAGCAGACAGGGTTCTGGAAACACCATATATTTT. It is translated as CASRQGSGNTIYF.

In DNA form, the CDR3 reads TGTGCCAGCAGCTTAGGACAGGGGGACTTCTACGAGCAGTACTTC. Encoded protein: CASSLGQGDFYEQYF. V is TRBV7-2 and J is TRBJ2-7; the match to TRBD1 covers 9 bases. With V trimmed by 1 base and J by 3 bases, 4 bases remained unmatched. This CDR3 spans 15 amino acids. Germline V gene lookup returns CDR1 SGHTA and CDR2 FQGNSA.

The chain has TRBV19 and TRBJ1-6; D perhaps matches TRBD1 (5 bases). CDR1 and CDR2 from the germline V gene are LNHDA and SQIVND (reference sequence). Trimming cost V 3 bases and J 10 bases, with 16 bases left between them. The length of the CDR3 is 15 residues. The CDR3 reads CASSMAGTPGSPLHF. The DNA of the CDR3 is TGTGCCAGTAGTATGGCTGGGACCCCGGGCTCACCCCTCCACTTT.